Below, 24 T cell receptor beta chains from the same sample are listed, as sequenced in a study of blood T cell repertoires in COVID-19. Clones were sequenced by immunoSEQ multiplex PCR, and TCRdb holds only the in-frame ones, with some missing. Of 350,000 to 500,000 clones in the sample, about 88% were seen once. Sequencing was done on a sample of PBMCs or T cells enriched from blood (not recorded which). The receptors were sampled from a woman between 18 and 30 years old who had been exposed to COVID-19.

The chain employs TRBV12-3 or TRBV12-4 and TRBJ2-7; tentatively, D is TRBD1 (6 bases). The CDR3 is 13 residues long. Trimming removed 4 bases at V and 5 bases at J, with 12 bases between. The CDR3 loop reads CASSSGQRNEQYF. CDR3 DNA sequence: TGTGCCAGCAGTTCGGGACAACGAAACGAGCAGTACTTC.

J is TRBJ2-2 and V is TRBV6-5, with 7 bases identical to TRBD2. CDR3 length: 15 amino acids. V lost 0 bases to trimming and J lost 4 bases; unmatched junction nucleotides: 2. The V gene's germline CDR1 is MNHEY and CDR2 SVGAGI. CDR3 amino acids: CASSYSGGSTGELFF. The CDR3 DNA is TGTGCCAGCAGTTACTCGGGGGGGTCCACCGGGGAGCTGTTTTTT.

This sequence joins TRBV4-2 and TRBJ1-3; no clear D gene. CDR3 length: 15 amino acids. Germline V lookup: CDR1 LGHNA, CDR2 YNFKEQ. V lost 3 bases and J 4 bases, leaving 13 bases between the germline ends. CDR3 in DNA: TGTGCCAGCAGCCAGAGCCGAGGCCAAGGAAACACCATATATTTT. The encoded protein is CASSQSRGQGNTIYF.

The chain is built from TRBV2 and TRBJ2-7; D is ambiguous. CDR3 length: 12 residues. Germline V lookup: CDR1 SNHLY, CDR2 FYNNEI. V was trimmed by 1 base and J by 7 bases, leaving 8 bases between them. In DNA form, the CDR3 reads TGTGCCAGCAGTGAAGGGTTTCGGGAGCAGTACTTC. Its protein is CASSEGFREQYF.

The sample holds many counts of this clone. This chain uses TRBV19 with TRBJ1-5, with D possibly matching TRBD1 (5 bases). Germline-derived CDR1 and CDR2 are LNHDA and SQIVND (reference sequence). The CDR3 has 13 residues. Trimming pared 1 base from V and 9 bases from J, leaving 10 bases between. The DNA of the CDR3 is TGTGCCAGTAGTATAGTGTCGGGGGGGCCCCAGCATTTT. Its translation: CASSIVSGGPQHF. The whole variable domain, remainder taken from reference TRBV19 and TRBJ1-5, is DGGITQSPKYLFRKEGQNVTLSCEQNLNHDAMYWYRQDPGQGLRLIYYSQIVNDFQKGDIAEGYSVSREKKESFPLTVTSAQKNPTAFYLCASSIVSGGPQHFGDGTRLSIL.

This chain joins TRBV2 and TRBJ2-7; 8 bases agree with TRBD1. Germline CDR1 and CDR2: SNHLY and FYNNEI. The CDR3 is made up of 14 amino acids. V lost 7 bases to trimming and J lost 9 bases; unmatched junction nucleotides: 14. Here the CDR3 reads CASTRDTGGPRQYF. The DNA for the CDR3 is TGTGCCAGCACCCGGGACACAGGGGGGCCAAGGCAGTACTTC. Combining the CDR3 with reference TRBV2 and TRBJ2-7 gives the whole variable domain EPEVTQTPSHQVTQMGQEVILRCVPISNHLYFYWYRQILGQKVEFLVSFYNNEISEKSEIFDDQFSVERPDGSNFTLKIRSTKLEDSAMYFCASTRDTGGPRQYFGPGTRLTVT.

The V call is TRBV7-9, the J call TRBJ1-2, with D unclear. The V and J ends lost 2 bases and 5 bases respectively, with 6 bases between them. The germline CDR1 and CDR2 sequences are SEHNR and FQNEAQ (reference sequence). The CDR3 is made up of 12 amino acids. CDR3 DNA sequence: TGTGCCAGCAGCTTATCAGGTTATGGCTACACCTTC. It is translated as CASSLSGYGYTF. Using reference TRBV7-9 and TRBJ1-2 for the parts outside the CDR3, the full variable domain is DTGVSQNPRHKITKRGQNVTFRCDPISEHNRLYWYRQTLGQGPEFLTYFQNEAQLEKSRLLSDRFSAERPKGSFSTLEIQRTEQGDSAMYLCASSLSGYGYTFGSGTRLTVV.

This chain joins TRBV7-2 and TRBJ2-5, with 8 bases identical to TRBD2. V dropped 2 bases and J dropped 2; count of bases not matched to a gene: 10. The V gene's germline CDR1 is SGHTA and CDR2 FQGNSA. The CDR3 is 17 amino acids. The chain's CDR3 is CASSLTSPGGVQETQYF. CDR3 DNA: TGTGCCAGCAGCTTAACTTCCCCCGGGGGGGTTCAAGAGACCCAGTACTTC.

This rearrangement joins TRBV29-1 to TRBJ2-5, with TRBD1 as a possible D gene (5 bases). Looked up from germline, CDR1 is SQVTM and CDR2 is ANQGSEA. The CDR3 extends over 13 amino acids. Trimming took off 6 bases at V and 1 base at J, with 12 bases between the two ends. CDR3 DNA sequence: TGCAGCGTGGGCGGCAGGGCCCAAGAGACCCAGTACTTC. As protein: CSVGGRAQETQYF.

This clone appeared once. The chain couples TRBV15 to TRBJ2-1; the match to TRBD2 covers 7 bases. V was clipped by 3 bases and J by 8 bases; unmatched bases: 13. Germline-derived CDR1 and CDR2 are LNHNV and YYDKDF (reference sequence). This CDR3 has 16 amino acids. CDR3 bases: TGTGCCACCAGCAGGGTAGCCCCTTCTAGCGGCTATGAGCAGTTCTTC. Translation: CATSRVAPSSGYEQFF.

The chain uses TRBV6-5 and TRBJ1-2; D ambiguous. The V end lost 2 bases, the J end lost 8 bases, and 15 bases lay between the germline ends. Germline V gene lookup returns CDR1 MNHEY and CDR2 SVGAGI. The CDR3 is 14 residues long. The CDR3 coding sequence is TGTGCCAGCAGTTACGGGCACGCGACATTAGGCTACACCTTC. It codes for CASSYGHATLGYTF.

The chain carries TRBV18 and TRBJ1-1; D gene unclear. The CDR3 is 11 residues long. Trimming took 3 bases from V and 5 from J, leaving 4 bases between them. Per germline, CDR1 KGHSH and CDR2 LQKENI. CDR3 sequence: CASSPQTEAFF. DNA of the CDR3: TGTGCCAGCTCACCCCAGACTGAAGCTTTCTTT.

The chain uses TRBV7-9 and TRBJ2-7, with D maybe TRBD2 (6 bases). The CDR3 has 15 residues. Germline lookup yields CDR1 SEHNR and CDR2 FQNEAQ (reference sequence). V lost 2 bases and J 1 base, leaving 12 bases between the germline ends. CDR3 sequence: CASSLTGVLSYEQYF. The CDR3 coding sequence is TGTGCCAGCAGCTTAACGGGAGTCTTATCCTACGAGCAGTACTTC.

The chain couples TRBV10-3 to TRBJ2-5; 8 bases map to TRBD1. The CDR3 is 17 residues long. The germline V gene has CDR1 ENHRY and CDR2 SYGVKD. J gave up 4 bases and V 10 bases, and 20 bases lay outside the gene matches. The CDR3, as DNA: TGTGCCACCCAAACTGAACGACAGGGGTTGGTAGGAGAGACCCAGTACTTC. The encoded protein is CATQTERQGLVGETQYF.

This clone was found once. The rearrangement links TRBV6-5 to TRBJ1-6, with TRBD1 as a possible D gene (6 bases). Germline V gives CDR1 MNHEY, CDR2 SVGAGI. The CDR3 loop spans 14 amino acids. Trimming took off 6 bases at V and 7 bases at J, with 13 bases between the two ends. The CDR3 loop is CASRIWTDNSPLHF. Written as DNA, the CDR3 is TGTGCCAGCAGAATTTGGACAGACAATTCACCCCTCCACTTT.

The chain links TRBV29-1 to TRBJ1-4; weak D call: TRBD1 (6 bases). Per the germline V gene, CDR1 is SQVTM and CDR2 is ANQGSEA. V was clipped by 0 bases and J by 6 bases, with 17 bases between them. The CDR3 has 16 residues. DNA for the CDR3: TGCAGCGTTGAAGATCGAAAAGGGGGAGTACATGAAAAACTGTTTTTT. It yields the protein CSVEDRKGGVHEKLFF.

The DNA of the CDR3 is TGCGCCAGCACTCCCCAGGGGGCTGGGGCCAACGTCCTGACTTTC. Amino acid sequence: CASTPQGAGANVLTF. The chain recombines TRBV5-1 with TRBJ2-6, with 7 bases lining up with TRBD1. With 6 bases clipped from V and 2 bases from J, the junction kept 5 bases outside the gene matches. Germline-derived CDR1 and CDR2 are SGHRS and YFSETQ. The CDR3 extends over 15 amino acids.

This chain links TRBV27 with TRBJ2-3, with D possibly being TRBD2 (6 bases). This CDR3 contains 15 residues. Trimming removed 9 bases at V and 2 bases at J, with 18 bases between. The germline V gene encodes CDR1 MNHEY and CDR2 SMNVEV (reference sequence). CDR3 sequence (DNA): TGTGCCAGAGCTGAGTGGACTATACCCACAGATACGCAGTATTTT. Translation gives CARAEWTIPTDTQYF.

This clone has just a few counts. The J gene is TRBJ1-2, the V gene TRBV6-1; no reliable D call. The V end was cut by 3 bases, the J end by 1 base, with 6 bases between. This CDR3 has 13 amino acids. CDR1 and CDR2 (germline): MNHNS, SASEGT. In DNA, the CDR3 is TGTGCCAGCAGTGACATCCATAACTATGGCTACACCTTC. Translation: CASSDIHNYGYTF.

The chain links TRBV5-1 to TRBJ2-1, with TRBD2 identical over 7 bases. In germline, CDR1 is SGHRS, CDR2 YFSETQ. Trimming took 0 bases from V and 1 from J; bases not matched to a gene: 22. The CDR3 extends over 22 amino acids. CDR3 coding DNA: TGCGCCAGCAGCTTGGGGCCCGGAGGAGCGGGGATACCCCTAGCGTCCTACAATGAGCAGTTCTTC. This codes for CASSLGPGGAGIPLASYNEQFF.

This rearrangement joins TRBV24-1 to TRBJ2-1; 7 bases line up with TRBD1. V shed 9 bases and J 4 bases; nucleotides not matched to a gene: 5. Per the germline V gene, CDR1 is KGHDR and CDR2 is SFDVKD. CDR3 length: 13 residues. In DNA form, the CDR3 reads TGTGCCACCTCTCGCAGGGGGTACAATGAGCAGTTCTTC. Amino acids: CATSRRGYNEQFF.

The rearrangement joins TRBV5-1 to TRBJ2-3; 14 positions agree with TRBD2. CDR3 length equals 18 residues. J lost 4 bases, V lost 1 base, and 8 bases had no gene match. CDR1 and CDR2 (germline): SGHRS, YFSETQ. The CDR3 DNA follows: TGCGCCAGCAGCTTGTGGGGGACTAGCGGGAGTAGTTCAGATACGCAGTATTTT. Translated, it gives CASSLWGTSGSSSDTQYF.

The chain couples TRBV24-1 to TRBJ2-7, with D possibly TRBD1 on 5 matching bases. The CDR3 loop spans 13 amino acids. With 4 bases removed from V and 4 bases from J, the gap between germline ends came to 10 bases. Looked up from germline, CDR1 is KGHDR and CDR2 is SFDVKD. The CDR3 spells CATSETQGYEQYF. DNA for the CDR3: TGTGCCACCAGTGAGACCCAGGGTTACGAGCAGTACTTC.

The chain employs TRBV18 and TRBJ2-6, with 9 bases matching TRBD2. V was pared by 5 bases and J by 0 bases, with 8 bases of the junction left unmatched. The CDR3 covers 18 residues. In germline, CDR1 is KGHSH, CDR2 LQKENI. Here the CDR3 reads CASSTRLAVSSGANVLTF. The CDR3 DNA sequence: TGTGCCAGCTCAACCCGACTAGCGGTTAGCTCTGGGGCCAACGTCCTGACTTTC.